Presented here are 14 T cell receptor beta chains from one specimen sequenced in a study of blood T cell repertoires in COVID-19. Libraries were prepared by immunoSEQ multiplex PCR; TCRdb keeps only in-frame clonotypes and omits some of them. The sample contains about 200,000 clones, 80% of which appear only once. The sample was peripheral blood. The receptors shown here come from a man aged 60-69 years with acute or convalescent COVID-19.

The chain has TRBV7-3 and TRBJ2-3; 10 bases fit TRBD2. From germline, CDR1 is SGHTA and CDR2 FQGTGA. V dropped 1 base and J dropped 3; count of bases not matched to a gene: 1. The length of the CDR3 is 15 residues. CDR3 sequence reads: CASSLKAGGTDTQYF. As DNA, the CDR3 is TGTGCCAGCAGCTTAAAAGCGGGGGGGACAGATACGCAGTATTTT.

The CDR3 loop is CASSLYRELINEQFF. The CDR3, as DNA: TGCGCCAGCAGCCTTTACAGGGAACTCATCAATGAGCAGTTCTTC. This sequence joins TRBV4-3 and TRBJ2-1, with a tentative D call TRBD1 (6 bases). Germline assignment: CDR1 LGHNA and CDR2 YSLEER. V was cut by 4 bases and J by 6 bases, with 16 bases left in between. This CDR3 region has 15 residues.

The chain combines TRBV9 with TRBJ1-6; D gene uncertain. Trimming took 0 bases from V and 7 from J, leaving 5 bases between them. The CDR3 loop spans 13 amino acids. Looked up from germline, CDR1 is SGDLS and CDR2 is YYNGEE. The CDR3 here is CASSVDLNSPLHF. For the CDR3, the DNA is TGTGCCAGCAGCGTAGACTTGAATTCACCCCTCCACTTT.

V gene TRBV6-5 combines with J gene TRBJ1-6; TRBD1 might be the D (6 bases). Germline V gene data show CDR1 as MNHEY and CDR2 as SVGAGI. The CDR3 is 15 amino acids. V was clipped by 5 bases and J by 10 bases, with 18 bases between them. As DNA, the CDR3 is TGTGCCAGCAGTCCGCACAGGGATTTAGGATCACCCCTCCACTTT. Protein sequence: CASSPHRDLGSPLHF.

The gene calls are TRBV19 and TRBJ1-6, with 7 bases aligning to TRBD1. The CDR3 is made up of 18 amino acids. Germline V gene data show CDR1 as LNHDA and CDR2 as SQIVND (reference sequence). J gave up 2 bases and V 4 bases, and 11 bases lay outside the gene matches. The CDR3 DNA follows: TGTGCCAGTAGTACTCGACAGGGACCAATCACCTATAATTCACCCCTCCACTTT. It yields the protein CASSTRQGPITYNSPLHF.

The rearrangement joins TRBV23-1 to TRBJ2-7; the match to TRBD1 covers 11 bases. TRBV23-1 is noted as an ORF with a role that remains uncertain. Unmatched junction bases numbered 10, after V lost 2 bases and J lost 4 bases. This CDR3 has 17 residues. The CDR3 nucleotides read TGCGCCAGCAGTCAACCTTACGTTGGGACAGGGGGTTACGAGCAGTACTTC. The encoded protein is CASSQPYVGTGGYEQYF.

The rearrangement joins TRBV7-9 to TRBJ1-3; D is ambiguous. There are 14 residues in the CDR3. Trimming removed 3 bases at V and 0 bases at J, with 6 bases between. CDR1 and CDR2 (germline): SEHNR, FQNEAQ (reference sequence). The CDR3 DNA reads TGTGCCAGCAGCTTTGTCAGCTCTGGAAACACCATATATTTT. This translates into CASSFVSSGNTIYF.

The chain employs TRBV20-1 and TRBJ2-4; D gene ambiguous. This CDR3 comprises 11 residues. V was trimmed by 1 base and J by 8 bases, leaving 6 bases between them. Per germline, CDR1 DFQATT and CDR2 SNEGSKA (reference sequence). CDR3 sequence: CSARGRDIQYF. CDR3 sequence (DNA): TGCAGTGCTAGAGGCCGGGACATTCAGTACTTC.

This rearrangement joins TRBV7-8 to TRBJ2-7, with TRBD1 identical over 8 bases. The CDR3 is 14 residues long. After removal of 3 bases from V and 2 bases from J, the junction contained 3 bases not matched to a gene. The germline CDR1 and CDR2 sequences are SGHVS and FQNEAQ. This CDR3 reads CASSFGQGTYEQYF. DNA for the CDR3: TGTGCCAGCAGCTTTGGACAGGGCACCTACGAGCAGTACTTC.

V and J are TRBV5-4 and TRBJ2-4; D is undetermined. The CDR3 is made up of 15 amino acids. CDR1 is SGHNT and CDR2 is YYREEE in the germline V gene (reference sequence). Between the trimmed V and J ends, which lost 4 bases and 1 base, there was a span of 12 bases. This chain's CDR3 is CASSLATDAKNIQYF. Written as DNA, the CDR3 is TGTGCCAGCAGCCTCGCCACAGATGCCAAAAACATTCAGTACTTC. The full variable domain, with the rest looked up from reference TRBV5-4 and TRBJ2-4, is ETGVTQSPTHLIKTRGQQVTLRCSSQSGHNTVSWYQQALGQGPQFIFQYYREEENGRGNFPPRFSGLQFPNYSSELNVNALELDDSALYLCASSLATDAKNIQYFGAGTRLSVL.

This clone was counted a single time. The chain links TRBV24-1 to TRBJ2-1; TRBD1 matches at 9 bases. The CDR3 extends over 14 amino acids. V lost 4 bases to trimming and J lost 7 bases; unmatched junction nucleotides: 4. Per the germline V gene, CDR1 is KGHDR and CDR2 is SFDVKD. The CDR3 loop is CATSEGTGNNEQFF. DNA for the CDR3: TGTGCCACCAGTGAAGGGACAGGGAATAATGAGCAGTTCTTC.

The rearrangement links TRBV7-9 to TRBJ1-2; 11 bases map to TRBD1. Germline lookup yields CDR1 SEHNR and CDR2 FQNEAQ (reference sequence). V trimming: 2 bases; J trimming: 7 bases; junction bases outside the gene matches: 12. CDR3 length: 17 amino acids. The CDR3 loop reads CASSLSLGDRGFGGYTF. CDR3 DNA: TGTGCCAGCAGCTTAAGTCTCGGGGACAGGGGGTTCGGTGGCTACACCTTC.

The DNA for the CDR3 is TGTGCCAGCAAAAAGGGGGGGGCCTCGAACCAGCCCCAGCATTTT. Protein product: CASKKGGASNQPQHF. The chain employs TRBV7-9 and TRBJ1-5, with a possible D match to TRBD1 (6 bases). Germline CDR1 reads SEHNR; CDR2 reads FQNEAQ (reference sequence). The CDR3 contains 15 residues. V was clipped by 7 bases and J by 7 bases, with 20 bases between them.

DNA of the CDR3: TGTGCCAGCAGCCTCGGACAGAGAGGTCTTAATGAAAAACTGTTTTTT. This encodes CASSLGQRGLNEKLFF. The chain couples TRBV7-6 to TRBJ1-4, with a weak D call TRBD1 (6 bases). Trimming removed 5 bases at V and 4 bases at J, with 17 bases between. The CDR3 runs 16 residues. Germline V lookup: CDR1 SGHVS, CDR2 FNYEAQ.